This is a list of T cell receptor beta chains from one sample in a study of shared clonotypes between healthy human individuals. Measured with immunoSEQ multiplex PCR; TCRdb has only the in-frame clones, and not every one. This table holds around 2.5 million clones, roughly 93% found once. The sample consisted of naive CD4+ T cells from PBMCs. Receptors originate from a man between 18 and 35 years old in good health. Some clones in this sample may be carry-over from other donors' samples. Each CDR3 is given with its conserved first and last residue. A D gene is named only where the DNA matches it firmly. Not all rows give a size; the values are once, few, many and, for expanded clones, a class.

v_call	clone_size	j_call	d_call	cdr3_nt	cdr3_aa
TRBV5-1	few	TRBJ1-1	NA	TGCGCCAGCAGCTTGGATCCGAACACTGAAGCTTTCTTT	CASSLDPNTEAFF
TRBV29-1	NA	TRBJ2-7	TRBD1	TGCAGCGTCAGGGGGCATACCTACGAGCAGTACTTC	CSVRGHTYEQYF
TRBV30	NA	TRBJ1-2	NA	TGTGCCTGGAGTCAGACTTGGGGGACGCCTGCAAACTATGGCTACACCTTC	CAWSQTWGTPANYGYTF
TRBV5-1	NA	TRBJ1-4	NA	TGCGCCAGCAGCTGGATGCCGACAGAGACTAATGAAAAACTGTTTTTT	CASSWMPTETNEKLFF
TRBV2	NA	TRBJ2-7	NA	TGTGCCAGCAGTGTGAGTGGGGGCGGCGAGCAGTACTTC	CASSVSGGGEQYF
TRBV9	NA	TRBJ2-1	TRBD1	TGTGCCAGCAGCCCGCGACAGGGCGTCAATGAGCAGTTCTTC	CASSPRQGVNEQFF
TRBV16	NA	TRBJ2-7	TRBD2	TGTGCCAGCAGCCAATCCGGGAGGGCCAGCTCCTACGAGCAGTACTTC	CASSQSGRASSYEQYF
TRBV4-3	NA	TRBJ2-1	NA	TGCGCCAGCAGCCCCGGGGGCGGGAGCTCCTACAATGAGCAGTTCTTC	CASSPGGGSSYNEQFF
TRBV18	NA	TRBJ2-3	NA	TGTGCCAGCTCACAGAAGCAGGGGCCGAGCACAGATACGCAGTATTTT	CASSQKQGPSTDTQYF
TRBV20-1	few	TRBJ1-1	NA	TGCAGTGCTAGCGTCCTTGAAGCTTTCTTT	CSASVLEAFF
TRBV30	few	TRBJ1-1	TRBD1	TGTGCCTGGAGTCCGACAGGGAGCACTGAAGCTTTCTTT	CAWSPTGSTEAFF
TRBV5-1	NA	TRBJ2-7	NA	TGCGCCAGCAGCTCCCGCGCTCCGGTCCTTAGCTCCTACGAGCAGTACTTC	CASSSRAPVLSSYEQYF
TRBV5-1	once	TRBJ2-1	TRBD2	TGCGCCAGCAGCCCAGGACTAGCGCCTAATGAGCAGTTCTTC	CASSPGLAPNEQFF
TRBV7-9	NA	TRBJ2-3	TRBD1	TGTGCCAGCACCAGGGACAGGGGATCGGATACGCAGTATTTT	CASTRDRGSDTQYF
TRBV7-8	NA	TRBJ2-7	TRBD1	TGTGCCAGCAGCTTAGCCGGGACAGGCTCCGAGCAGTACTTC	CASSLAGTGSEQYF
TRBV27	NA	TRBJ2-5	NA	TGTGCCAGCAGTCCCGGGCGAAAAGAGACCCAGTACTTC	CASSPGRKETQYF
TRBV19	NA	TRBJ1-5	NA	TGTGCCAGTAAGGTCCACCCGACCCAGCCCCAGCATTTT	CASKVHPTQPQHF
TRBV5-1	NA	TRBJ2-1	TRBD2	TGCGCCAGCAGCTTGAGCGGGGCACCCTACAATGAGCAGTTCTTC	CASSLSGAPYNEQFF
TRBV6-4	NA	TRBJ2-3	TRBD2	TGTGCCAGCAGTGACAACGTCGGCTGGATAGCGGGAGCTACGCAGTATTTT	CASSDNVGWIAGATQYF
TRBV5-1	NA	TRBJ1-3	NA	TGCGCCAGCAGCTTAGGCACTGGAAACACCATATATTTT	CASSLGTGNTIYF
TRBV18	NA	TRBJ2-5	NA	TGTGCCAGCTCACCACTGGGTCAGCATCAAGAGACCCAGTACTTC	CASSPLGQHQETQYF
TRBV5-6	NA	TRBJ2-1	NA	TGTGCCAGCAGCCTGGGACCACGAGGTGAGCAGTTCTTC	CASSLGPRGEQFF
TRBV10-3	NA	TRBJ2-7	TRBD1	TGTGCCATCAGTGGAACACAACCCGGGACAGGGGAATACGAGCAGTACTTC	CAISGTQPGTGEYEQYF
TRBV19	NA	TRBJ2-7	NA	TGTGCCAGTAGTTCGGGACAATCCTACGAGCAGTACTTC	CASSSGQSYEQYF
TRBV5-1	NA	TRBJ1-2	TRBD1	TGCGCCAGCAGCTTGGTGGGACAGGGAGGAGCGGCAGGCTACACCTTC	CASSLVGQGGAAGYTF
TRBV6-1	NA	TRBJ2-7	NA	TGTGCCAGCAGTGAAGCCACCAACTACGAGCAGTACTTC	CASSEATNYEQYF
TRBV4-1	NA	TRBJ1-1	NA	TGCGCCAGCAGCCAAGGAGTGTACACTGAAGCTTTCTTT	CASSQGVYTEAFF
TRBV14	NA	TRBJ2-1	TRBD2	TGTGCCAGCAGCCAAGATCGCACTAGCGGGAGGGCCTCGCTTTATGAGCAGTTCTTC	CASSQDRTSGRASLYEQFF
TRBV4-3	once	TRBJ1-2	NA	TGCGCCAGCAGCCAAGAGTGGGTTCTGGTGGCAGCCGGTGGCTACACCTTC	CASSQEWVLVAAGGYTF
TRBV6-1	NA	TRBJ2-3	TRBD1	TGTGCCAGCAGTGAAAGGACAGGAAAAAACACAGATACGCAGTATTTT	CASSERTGKNTDTQYF